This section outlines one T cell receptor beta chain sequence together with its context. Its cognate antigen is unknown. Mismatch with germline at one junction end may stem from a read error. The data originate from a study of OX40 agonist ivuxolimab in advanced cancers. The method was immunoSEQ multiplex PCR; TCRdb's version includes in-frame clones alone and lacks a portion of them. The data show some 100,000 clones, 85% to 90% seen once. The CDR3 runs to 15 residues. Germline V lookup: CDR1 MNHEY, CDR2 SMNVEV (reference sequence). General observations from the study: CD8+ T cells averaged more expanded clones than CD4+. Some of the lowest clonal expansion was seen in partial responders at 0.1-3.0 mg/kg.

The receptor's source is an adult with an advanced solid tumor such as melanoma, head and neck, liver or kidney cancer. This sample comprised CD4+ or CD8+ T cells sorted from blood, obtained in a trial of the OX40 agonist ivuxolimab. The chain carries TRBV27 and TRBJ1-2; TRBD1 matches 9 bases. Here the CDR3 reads CAGSAWTGAGVGYTF. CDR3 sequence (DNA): TGTGCCGGCAGTGCGTGGACAGGGGCGGGGGTTGGCTACACCTTC.